Shown below are 14 T cell receptor beta chains from a single sample sequenced in a study of shared clonotypes between healthy human individuals. Assay: immunoSEQ multiplex PCR; the TCRdb copy retains only in-frame clones and omits some. The sample records about 2.2 million clones, approximately 92% being singletons. Only CD45RO-negative cells positively selected for CCR7 counted as naive CD8 cells, so terminally differentiated effector memory CD45RA+ cells were excluded. The sample comprised naive CD8+ T cells from PBMCs. The receptors were gathered from a man younger than 35 in good health. Some clones in this sample may be carry-over from other donors' samples.

The J gene is TRBJ1-2, the V gene TRBV4-1, with D possibly being TRBD1 (6 bases). The CDR3 has 15 residues. Trimming took off 1 base at V and 2 bases at J, with 11 bases between the two ends. Per germline, CDR1 MGHRA and CDR2 YSYEKL. CDR3 sequence reads: CASSQVGTLNYGYTF. The CDR3 DNA reads as TGCGCCAGCAGCCAAGTGGGGACATTGAACTATGGCTACACCTTC.

The chain couples TRBV10-2 to TRBJ2-1; D uncertain. This CDR3 has 13 amino acids. The germline CDR1 and CDR2 sequences are WSHSY and SAAADI. The V end was cut by 0 bases, the J end by 10 bases, with 10 bases between. CDR3 region: CASSESRWLEQFF. CDR3 DNA: TGCGCCAGCAGTGAGTCACGATGGCTCGAGCAGTTCTTC.

V and J are TRBV7-6 and TRBJ1-1; D remains ambiguous. The CDR3 spans 13 residues. Trimming shortened V by 5 bases and J by 6 bases, and 13 bases separated the two germline ends. CDR1 and CDR2 (germline): SGHVS, FNYEAQ. In DNA form, the CDR3 reads TGTGCCAGCAGCACGCTTATCCGCGCTGAAGCTTTCTTT. Translating it yields CASSTLIRAEAFF.

The chain combines TRBV7-2 with TRBJ2-1; 9 bases align to TRBD2. Unmatched junction bases numbered 4, after V lost 1 base and J lost 3 bases. Germline CDR1 reads SGHTA; CDR2 reads FQGNSA. CDR3 length equals 16 residues. CDR3 in amino acids: CASSLDGAGGYNEQFF. The CDR3 DNA reads TGTGCCAGCAGCTTAGACGGAGCGGGGGGCTACAATGAGCAGTTCTTC.

V and J are TRBV5-5 and TRBJ1-2; D is unclear. Germline-derived CDR1 and CDR2 are SGHKS and YYEKEE (reference sequence). This CDR3 spans 15 amino acids. V gave up 0 bases and J gave up 4 bases, with 13 bases separating them. In DNA form, the CDR3 reads TGTGCCAGCAGCTTGGGGCACCACCCGATCTATGGCTACACCTTC. Translated, it gives CASSLGHHPIYGYTF.

This clone was seen once. The same CDR3 is also encoded by other DNA sequences in this sample. The chain carries TRBV19 and TRBJ2-1; possibly TRBD2 for D (5 bases). The ends were cut back, 5 bases at V and 0 bases at J, with 11 bases in the middle. Germline lookup yields CDR1 LNHDA and CDR2 SQIVND (reference sequence). This CDR3 comprises 15 residues. DNA of the CDR3: TGTGCCAGTAGTTTGAGCGGAAGCTCCTACAATGAGCAGTTCTTC. This translates into CASSLSGSSYNEQFF.

This rearrangement joins TRBV6-5 to TRBJ1-5; D is ambiguous. Per the germline V gene, CDR1 is MNHEY and CDR2 is SVGAGI. This CDR3 contains 15 residues. V lost 2 bases, J lost 5 bases, and 13 bases lay in between. In DNA, the CDR3 is TGTGCCAGCAGTTACAGTCTCGGTAGTTATCAGCCCCAGCATTTT. This codes for CASSYSLGSYQPQHF.

The gene calls are TRBV28 and TRBJ2-1; 11 bases agree with TRBD2. V lost 5 bases to trimming and J lost 8 bases; unmatched junction nucleotides: 8. The CDR3 spans 15 residues. Germline CDR1 and CDR2: MDHEN and SYDVKM. The CDR3 nucleotides are TGTGCCAGCAGTATGACTAGCGGGATGGGCGATGAGCAGTTCTTC. Its protein is CASSMTSGMGDEQFF.

The chain carries TRBV28 and TRBJ1-5; TRBD1 aligns across 11 bases. This CDR3 has 15 residues. The ends lost 5 bases at V and 11 bases at J; junction bases unmatched: 11. Per the germline V gene, CDR1 is MDHEN and CDR2 is SYDVKM. This CDR3 reads CASSPSGQGAWAQHF. Written as DNA, the CDR3 is TGTGCCAGCAGTCCCTCAGGACAGGGGGCCTGGGCCCAGCATTTT.

The rearrangement joins TRBV14 to TRBJ2-7; D is ambiguous. Germline CDR1 and CDR2: SGHDN and FVKESK. The CDR3 has 12 residues. Trimming left V 2 bases short and J 6 bases short, with 8 bases between. DNA for the CDR3: TGTGCCAGCAGCCAACGTAGCAGCGAGCAGTACTTC. It encodes CASSQRSSEQYF.

The V gene is TRBV6-1, the J gene TRBJ1-5; no reliable D call. The CDR3 covers 15 residues. The germline gives CDR1 MNHNS, CDR2 SASEGT. The ends were cut back, 8 bases at V and 0 bases at J, with 14 bases in the middle. CDR3: CASVPRVDSNQPQHF. In nucleotides, the CDR3 is TGTGCCAGCGTACCTCGGGTTGATAGCAATCAGCCCCAGCATTTT.

The V and J genes are TRBV7-9 and TRBJ2-2, with D unclear. This CDR3 is built from 13 residues. V lost 5 bases and J 3 bases, leaving 7 bases between the germline ends. From germline, CDR1 is SEHNR and CDR2 FQNEAQ (reference sequence). CDR3 sequence (DNA): TGTGCCAGCAGCATTACGGACACCGGGGAGCTGTTTTTT. Translating it yields CASSITDTGELFF.

This chain connects TRBV27 to TRBJ1-2; TRBD1 matches 11 bases. The CDR3 spans 15 residues. With V trimmed by 3 bases and J by 6 bases, 6 bases remained unmatched. Germline CDR1 MNHEY, CDR2 SMNVEV (reference sequence). The CDR3 DNA reads TGTGCCAGCAGTTTGGAGGGACAGGGGGTTAATGGCTACACCTTC. Its translation is CASSLEGQGVNGYTF.

In its sample, this clone was seen a few times. The chain has TRBV27 and TRBJ1-2, with a weak D call TRBD1 (5 bases). The CDR3 has 13 amino acids. Germline V CDR1 and CDR2: MNHEY, SMNVEV (reference sequence). Trimming shortened V by 2 bases and J by 3 bases, and 7 bases separated the two germline ends. In nucleotides, the CDR3 is TGTGCCAGCAGTTTAGACAGATACTATGGCTACACCTTC. Encoded protein: CASSLDRYYGYTF.